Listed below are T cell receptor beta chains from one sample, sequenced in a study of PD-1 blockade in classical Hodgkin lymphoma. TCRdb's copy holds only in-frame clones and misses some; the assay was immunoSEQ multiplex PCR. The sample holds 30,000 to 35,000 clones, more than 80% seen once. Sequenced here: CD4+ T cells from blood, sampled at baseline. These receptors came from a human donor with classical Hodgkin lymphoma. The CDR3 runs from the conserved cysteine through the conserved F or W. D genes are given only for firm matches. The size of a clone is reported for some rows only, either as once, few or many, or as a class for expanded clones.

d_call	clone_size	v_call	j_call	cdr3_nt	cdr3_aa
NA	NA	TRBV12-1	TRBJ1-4	TGTGCCAGCAGCTTAGGCCTGTTTTTT	CASSLGLFF
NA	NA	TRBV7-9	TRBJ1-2	TGTGCCAGCAGCTTCGCCGGGGACAACTATGGCTACACCTTC	CASSFAGDNYGYTF
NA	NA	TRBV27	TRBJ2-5	TGTGCCAGCAGAAGGTTAGCGGACCAAGAGACCCAGTACTTC	CASRRLADQETQYF
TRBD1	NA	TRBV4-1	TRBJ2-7	TGCGCCAGCAGCCTCGGACAGGGGGCAACCTACGAGCAGTACTTC	CASSLGQGATYEQYF
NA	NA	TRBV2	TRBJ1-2	TGTGCCAGCGAGCGGAGAGGAGGCCACTATGGCTACACCTTC	CASERRGGHYGYTF
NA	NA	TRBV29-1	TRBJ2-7	TGCAGCGCGAGCTTAAATTACGAGCAGTACTTC	CSASLNYEQYF
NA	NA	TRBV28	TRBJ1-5	TGTGCCAGCAGTTTAGGGGTCGGGACGGTGAATAGCAATCAGCCCCAGCATTTT	CASSLGVGTVNSNQPQHF
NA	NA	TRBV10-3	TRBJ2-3	TGTGCCACCACCAGGGTGGGTTCGCCAGATACGCAGTATTTT	CATTRVGSPDTQYF
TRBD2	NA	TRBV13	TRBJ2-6	TGTGCCAGCAGCTTACGAGGCGGGAGGGGTTCTAGGGCCAACGTCCTGACTTTC	CASSLRGGRGSRANVLTF
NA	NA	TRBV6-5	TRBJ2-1	TGTGCCAGCAGCCCCGCCGGGCGGAACTACAATGAGCAGTTCTTC	CASSPAGRNYNEQFF
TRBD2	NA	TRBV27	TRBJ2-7	TGTGCCAGCAGTTGGGGGGGGAGCTCCTACGAGCAGTACTTC	CASSWGGSSYEQYF
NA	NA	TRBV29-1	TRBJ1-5	TGCAGCGTCAGTACCTCTAGCAATCAGCCCCAGCATTTT	CSVSTSSNQPQHF
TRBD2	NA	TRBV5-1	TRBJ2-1	TGCGCCAGCAGCAAACTAGCGGGGGGAAACTACAATGAGCAGTTCTTC	CASSKLAGGNYNEQFF
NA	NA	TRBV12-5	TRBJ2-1	TGTGCTAGTGGTTTGCCCCCGGGCTACAATGAGCAGTTCTTC	CASGLPPGYNEQFF
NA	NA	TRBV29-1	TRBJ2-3	TGCAGCGTCCCCCAATTGGGGACTCCCACAGATACGCAGTATTTT	CSVPQLGTPTDTQYF
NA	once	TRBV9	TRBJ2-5	TGTGCCAGCAGCGTACATTATCCAGGGTCCGGAGAGACCCAGTACTTC	CASSVHYPGSGETQYF
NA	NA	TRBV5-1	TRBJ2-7	TGCGCCAGCAGCTTTCGGAGCTCCTACGAGCAGTACTTC	CASSFRSSYEQYF
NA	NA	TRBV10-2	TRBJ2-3	TGCGCCAGCAGCGCTGCGGGGGCCCTCACAGATACGCAGTATTTT	CASSAAGALTDTQYF
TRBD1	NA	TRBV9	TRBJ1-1	TGTGCCAGCAGCGTGCAGGGGGCGAACACTGAAGCTTTCTTT	CASSVQGANTEAFF
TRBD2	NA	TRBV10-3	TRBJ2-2	TGTGCCGCGACTAGCGGGAGAACGAACACCGGGGAGCTGTTTTTT	CAATSGRTNTGELFF
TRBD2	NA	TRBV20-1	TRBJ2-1	TGCAGTGCTGTTAGCGGGATAAGGCAGTTCTTC	CSAVSGIRQFF
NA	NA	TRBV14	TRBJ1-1	TGTGCCAGCAGCCAAGTAGTCAGGGAAGCTTTCTTT	CASSQVVREAFF
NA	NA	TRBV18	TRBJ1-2	TGTGCCAGCTCACCACAGGCAGACTATGGCTACACCTTC	CASSPQADYGYTF
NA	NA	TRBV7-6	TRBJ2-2	TGTGCCAGCAGCTTAGGTACGGGGACGAACACCGGGGAGCTGTTTTTT	CASSLGTGTNTGELFF
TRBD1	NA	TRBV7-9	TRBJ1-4	TGTGCCAGCAGCTACAGGGGGGGCTGGGATGAAAAACTGTTTTTT	CASSYRGGWDEKLFF
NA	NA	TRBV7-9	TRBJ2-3	TGTGCCAGCAGCTTAGTGGGGGATACGCAGTATTTT	CASSLVGDTQYF
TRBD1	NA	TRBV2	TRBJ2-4	TGTGCCAGCCGGTCTTTTCCGGGGACAGGGATCAAAAACATTCAGTACTTC	CASRSFPGTGIKNIQYF
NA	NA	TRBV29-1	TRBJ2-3	TGCAGCGTGACCCAAGTGGGAGATACGCAGTATTTT	CSVTQVGDTQYF